The 21 T cell receptor beta chains below all came from one sample that was sequenced in a study of TIL therapy for anti-PD-1-resistant metastatic lung cancer. The libraries were made with immunoSEQ v3. Assay used: immunoSEQ multiplex PCR; TCRdb lists only in-frame clones, some missing. The sample shows around 8,000 clones, around 74% of them seen only once. Time point reported: pre-treatment sample, taken before nivolumab and TIL therapy. The tumor samples were excised metastases, mostly pleural nodules or supraclavicular lymph nodes. Material: tumor tissue, obtained at baseline. Every receptor here comes from a person aged 25 to 85 with non-small cell lung cancer.

The CDR3 here is CASTIRDTGELFF. The CDR3 DNA reads TGTGCCAGCACCATACGAGACACCGGGGAGCTGTTTTTT. This sequence joins TRBV6-6 and TRBJ2-2; D gene ambiguous. The germline CDR1 and CDR2 sequences are MNHNY and SVGAGI (reference sequence). This CDR3 contains 13 residues. Trimming took 7 bases from V and 3 from J, leaving 9 bases between them.

The rearrangement joins TRBV18 to TRBJ2-7; D is possibly TRBD2 (6 bases). The CDR3 length is 16 residues. Per germline, CDR1 KGHSH and CDR2 LQKENI. V was cut by 3 bases and J by 2 bases, with 17 bases left in between. DNA of the CDR3: TGTGCCAGCTCACCTCCCCATGGGGGGAGTCCCTACGAGCAGTACTTC. Its translation: CASSPPHGGSPYEQYF.

This chain connects TRBV9 to TRBJ2-7; 9 nucleotides agree with TRBD2. The V and J ends lost 3 bases and 6 bases, in that order; junction bases with no gene match: 7. Germline CDR1 is SGDLS and CDR2 is YYNGEE. This CDR3 contains 14 residues. In DNA form, the CDR3 reads TGTGCCAGCAGCGAGGGACTAGCATCCACCGAGCAGTACTTC. It codes for CASSEGLASTEQYF.

This clone was counted a single time. The chain has TRBV18 and TRBJ1-6; D possibly corresponds to TRBD1 (6 bases). The CDR3 length is 16 residues. Per the germline V gene, CDR1 is KGHSH and CDR2 is LQKENI. V was trimmed by 3 bases and J by 7 bases, leaving 16 bases between them. CDR3 in amino acids: CASSPSRGGSNSPLHF. As DNA, the CDR3 is TGTGCCAGCTCACCCTCGAGGGGGGGTTCCAATTCACCCCTCCACTTT.

The gene calls are TRBV28 and TRBJ1-2; no reliable D call. This CDR3 contains 13 residues. V dropped 8 bases and J dropped 3 bases, with 13 bases sitting between them. Germline assignment: CDR1 MDHEN and CDR2 SYDVKM. The CDR3 DNA sequence: TGTGCCAGCCGGACGGGTGCGGACTATGGCTACACCTTC. The encoded protein is CASRTGADYGYTF.

V is TRBV27 and J is TRBJ2-1; D is possibly TRBD2 (6 bases). This CDR3 is built from 16 residues. V dropped 3 bases and J dropped 6 bases, with 18 bases sitting between them. Germline V CDR1 and CDR2: MNHEY, SMNVEV (reference sequence). The CDR3 nucleotides read TGTGCCAGCAGTTTCATCGACCGGGCCGGGAGCAATGAGCAGTTCTTC. As protein: CASSFIDRAGSNEQFF.

This clone showed up just a few times. This chain links TRBV7-9 with TRBJ1-2, with D possibly being TRBD1 (6 bases). V lost 5 bases, J lost 8 bases, and 12 bases lay in between. This CDR3 is built from 12 residues. CDR1 and CDR2 (germline): SEHNR, FQNEAQ (reference sequence). DNA of the CDR3: TGTGCCAGCAGCCCGGGGCAGGGGGGCTACACCTTC. Its protein product is CASSPGQGGYTF.

The J gene is TRBJ2-5, the V gene TRBV4-1; 10 nucleotides agree with TRBD1. The J call is uncertain, as TRBJ2-7 better fits the DNA end. Germline CDR1 and CDR2: MGHRA and YSYEKL. The CDR3 runs to 18 residues. In nucleotides, the CDR3 is TGCGCCAGCAGCCAAGATCTTAGACAGGGGGCGGTTGGCTACGAGCAGTACTTC. Its protein product is CASSQDLRQGAVGYEQYF.

A remark on this clone: In the same sample, other DNA sequences code for this CDR3. The rearrangement links TRBV5-1 to TRBJ2-1; 8 bases are shared with TRBD2. Per germline, CDR1 SGHRS and CDR2 YFSETQ. The CDR3 consists of 14 residues. The V and J ends lost 3 bases and 4 bases, in that order; junction bases with no gene match: 3. The CDR3 coding sequence is TGCGCCAGCAGCTCGTCGGGGGGGTACAATGAGCAGTTCTTC. Amino acids: CASSSSGGYNEQFF.

The chain employs TRBV19 and TRBJ1-6; D gene uncertain. V shed 5 bases and J shed 0 bases, with 8 bases lying between them. The CDR3 is 15 amino acids. CDR1 LNHDA and CDR2 SQIVND come from the germline V gene (reference sequence). CDR3: CASSAASSYNSPLHF. The CDR3 region has the DNA TGTGCCAGTAGTGCGGCGAGCTCCTATAATTCACCCCTCCACTTT.

This chain joins TRBV29-1 and TRBJ1-5; a weak D match, TRBD1 (5 bases). The CDR3 spans 15 residues. CDR1 is SQVTM and CDR2 is ANQGSEA in the germline V gene. V lost 3 bases and J 1 base, leaving 13 bases between the germline ends. DNA for the CDR3: TGCAGCGTTGACTCAAGGGGTCGGAGCAATCAGCCCCAGCATTTT. Translation gives CSVDSRGRSNQPQHF.

The chain recombines TRBV11-2 with TRBJ1-6; tentatively, D is TRBD1 (5 bases). The germline V gene encodes CDR1 SGHAT and CDR2 FQNNGV. The CDR3 sequence is 14 residues long. V was trimmed by 5 bases and J by 6 bases, leaving 11 bases between them. CDR3 loop: CASSLRGSNSPLHF. In DNA, the CDR3 is TGTGCCAGCAGCCTGCGGGGGAGTAATTCACCCCTCCACTTT.

This clone was observed a few times. The chain employs TRBV6-5 and TRBJ1-3; D is possibly TRBD1 (5 bases). The CDR3 runs 15 residues. Per germline, CDR1 MNHEY and CDR2 SVGAGI. The ends were cut back, 6 bases at V and 0 bases at J, with 12 bases in the middle. CDR3 sequence reads: CASRRDGYSGNTIYF. For the CDR3, the DNA is TGTGCCAGCAGGAGGGACGGCTACTCTGGAAACACCATATATTTT.

In its sample, this clone is medium-sized. The gene calls are TRBV5-1 and TRBJ2-3, with unresolved D. This CDR3 has 17 residues. CDR1 and CDR2 (germline): SGHRS, YFSETQ. V shed 0 bases and J shed 0 bases, with 14 bases lying between them. CDR3 DNA: TGCGCCAGCAGCTTGGCCGTGACTCATCCTAGCACAGATACGCAGTATTTT. Its protein is CASSLAVTHPSTDTQYF.

This clone was detected only once. The chain has TRBV9 and TRBJ1-1; no definite D call. Trimming took 2 bases from V and 0 from J, leaving 11 bases between them. CDR1 and CDR2 (germline): SGDLS, YYNGEE. The CDR3 totals 15 residues. In DNA, the CDR3 is TGTGCCAGCAGCGTTGACACCTCTATGAACACTGAAGCTTTCTTT. Its translation: CASSVDTSMNTEAFF.

This clone was detected a few times. The V call is TRBV28, the J call TRBJ1-5; TRBD1 aligns across 9 bases. Germline V gene data show CDR1 as MDHEN and CDR2 as SYDVKM. There are 13 residues in the CDR3. Trimming cost V 4 bases and J 6 bases; bases outside gene matches: 1. The CDR3 reads CASSWDRVQPQHF. The DNA of the CDR3 is TGTGCCAGCAGTTGGGACAGGGTTCAGCCCCAGCATTTT.

The V gene is TRBV21-1, the J gene TRBJ1-1. TRBV21-1 is recorded as a pseudogene. CDR3 size: 14 residues. This CDR3 is CASSKGVRNTEAFF. As DNA, the CDR3 is TGTGCCAGCAGCAAAGGGGTACGGAACACTGAAGCTTTCTTT.

The V gene is TRBV4-3, the J gene TRBJ2-1; the D call may be TRBD1 or TRBD2 (7 bases each). The CDR3 runs 17 residues. V was clipped by 1 base and J by 4 bases, with 17 bases between them. Germline CDR1 is LGHNA and CDR2 is YSLEER. The CDR3 loop is CASSQGTGTAGYNEQFF. In nucleotides, the CDR3 is TGCGCCAGCAGCCAAGGGACCGGGACAGCGGGGTACAATGAGCAGTTCTTC.

The chain uses TRBV2 and TRBJ2-5; D call uncertain. CDR1 and CDR2 from the germline V gene are SNHLY and FYNNEI. This CDR3 comprises 15 residues. Trimming pared 2 bases from V and 2 bases from J, leaving 12 bases between. The CDR3 spells CASSETVRLQETQYF. CDR3 bases: TGTGCCAGCAGTGAAACAGTGAGACTGCAAGAGACCCAGTACTTC.

This clone was counted once. The gene calls are TRBV6-5 and TRBJ2-7; 10 bases are shared with TRBD1. The V segment lost 4 bases and the J segment 2 bases; nucleotides outside the gene matches: 5. The V gene's germline CDR1 is MNHEY and CDR2 SVGAGI. This CDR3 has 15 amino acids. The CDR3 spells CASSLHDRGPYEQYF. CDR3 nucleotide sequence: TGTGCCAGCAGTTTACATGACAGGGGGCCCTACGAGCAGTACTTC.

The V and J genes are TRBV7-6 and TRBJ2-1; the match to TRBD2 covers 10 bases. Germline-derived CDR1 and CDR2 are SGHVS and FNYEAQ. The CDR3 has 15 amino acids. J was trimmed by 5 bases and V by 3 bases; bases with no gene match: 4. The CDR3 sequence is CASSFSGTSDNEQFF. The CDR3 DNA is TGTGCCAGCAGCTTCTCCGGGACTAGCGACAATGAGCAGTTCTTC. Based on the CDR3 plus reference TRBV7-6 and TRBJ2-1, the full variable domain is GAGVSQSPRYKVTKRGQDVALRCDPISGHVSLYWYRQALGQGPEFLTYFNYEAQQDKSGLPNDRFSAERPEGSISTLTIQRTEQRDSAMYRCASSFSGTSDNEQFFGPGTRLTVL.